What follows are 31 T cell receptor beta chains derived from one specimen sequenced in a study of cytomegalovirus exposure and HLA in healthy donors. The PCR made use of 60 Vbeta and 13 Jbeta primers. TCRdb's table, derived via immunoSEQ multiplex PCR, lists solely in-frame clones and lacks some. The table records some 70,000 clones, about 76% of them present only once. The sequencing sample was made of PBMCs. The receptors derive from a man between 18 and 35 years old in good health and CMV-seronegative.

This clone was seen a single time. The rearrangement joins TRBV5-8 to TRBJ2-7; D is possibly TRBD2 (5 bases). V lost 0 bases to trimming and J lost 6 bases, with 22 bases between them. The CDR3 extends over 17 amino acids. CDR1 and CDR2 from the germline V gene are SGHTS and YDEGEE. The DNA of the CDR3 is TGTGCCAGCAGCTTGGCCGAACGTTTGAGAAGACGGGGCGAGCAGTACTTC. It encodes CASSLAERLRRRGEQYF.

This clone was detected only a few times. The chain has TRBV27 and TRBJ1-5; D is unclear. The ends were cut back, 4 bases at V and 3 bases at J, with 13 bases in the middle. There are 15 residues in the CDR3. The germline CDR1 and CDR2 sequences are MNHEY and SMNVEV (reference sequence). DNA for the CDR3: TGTGCCAGCAGTTGGTCTGCAGCGAACAATCAGCCCCAGCATTTT. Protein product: CASSWSAANNQPQHF.

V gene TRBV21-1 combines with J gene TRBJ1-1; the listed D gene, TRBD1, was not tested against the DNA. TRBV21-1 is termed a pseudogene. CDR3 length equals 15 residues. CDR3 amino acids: CASSETGGPDTEAFF. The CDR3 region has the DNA TGTGCCAGCAGCGAGACAGGGGGCCCGGACACTGAAGCTTTCTTT.

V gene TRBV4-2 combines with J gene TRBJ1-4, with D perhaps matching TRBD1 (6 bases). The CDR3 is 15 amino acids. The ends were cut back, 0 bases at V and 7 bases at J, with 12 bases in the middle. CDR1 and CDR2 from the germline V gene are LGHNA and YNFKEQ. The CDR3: CASSQDRGAREKLFF. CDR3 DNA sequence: TGTGCCAGCAGCCAAGATCGGGGGGCGCGTGAAAAACTGTTTTTT.

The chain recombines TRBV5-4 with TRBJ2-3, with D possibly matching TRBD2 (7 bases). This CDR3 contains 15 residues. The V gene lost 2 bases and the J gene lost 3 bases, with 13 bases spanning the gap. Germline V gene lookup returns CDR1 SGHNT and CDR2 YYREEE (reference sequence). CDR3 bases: TGTGCCAGCAGCTTCGGGGGGCTTATTACAGATACGCAGTATTTT. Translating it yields CASSFGGLITDTQYF.

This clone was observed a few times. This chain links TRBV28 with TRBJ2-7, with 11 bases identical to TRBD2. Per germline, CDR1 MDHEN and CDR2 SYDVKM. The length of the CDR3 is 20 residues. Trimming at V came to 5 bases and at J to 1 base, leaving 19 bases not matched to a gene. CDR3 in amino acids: CASSPGLFLAGGPGSYEQYF. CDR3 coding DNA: TGTGCCAGCAGTCCTGGCCTATTTCTAGCGGGGGGCCCCGGGTCCTACGAGCAGTACTTC.

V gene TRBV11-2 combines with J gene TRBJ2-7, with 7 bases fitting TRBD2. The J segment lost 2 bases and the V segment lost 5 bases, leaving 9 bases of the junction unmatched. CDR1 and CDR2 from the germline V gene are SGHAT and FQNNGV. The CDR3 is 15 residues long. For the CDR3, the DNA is TGTGCCAGCAGCACACAGCGGGGAAGGGCCTACGAGCAGTACTTC. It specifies CASSTQRGRAYEQYF. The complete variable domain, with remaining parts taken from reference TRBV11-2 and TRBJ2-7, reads EAGVAQSPRYKIIEKRQSVAFWCNPISGHATLYWYQQILGQGPKLLIQFQNNGVVDDSQLPKDRFSAERLKGVDSTLKIQPAKLEDSAVYLCASSTQRGRAYEQYFGPGTRLTVT.

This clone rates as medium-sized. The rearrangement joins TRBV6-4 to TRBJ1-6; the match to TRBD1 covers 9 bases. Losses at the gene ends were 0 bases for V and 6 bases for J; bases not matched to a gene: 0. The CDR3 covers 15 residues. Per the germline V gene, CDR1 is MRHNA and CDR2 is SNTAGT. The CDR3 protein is CASSDSTGGNSPLHF. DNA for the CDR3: TGTGCCAGCAGTGACTCGACAGGGGGTAATTCACCCCTCCACTTT.

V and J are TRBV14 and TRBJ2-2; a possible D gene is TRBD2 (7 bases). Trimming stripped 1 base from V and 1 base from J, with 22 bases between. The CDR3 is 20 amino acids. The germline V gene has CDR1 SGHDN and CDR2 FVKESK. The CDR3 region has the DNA TGTGCCAGCAGCCAAGCCCTAACGGGGACGGGGGGCCGGAACACCGGGGAGCTGTTTTTT. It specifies CASSQALTGTGGRNTGELFF.

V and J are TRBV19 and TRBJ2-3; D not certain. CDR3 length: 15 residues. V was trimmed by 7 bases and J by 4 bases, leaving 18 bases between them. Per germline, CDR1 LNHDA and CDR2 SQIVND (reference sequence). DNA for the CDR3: TGTGCCAGTACAAGCACTCGCACCCCCCCAGATACGCAGTATTTT. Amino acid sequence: CASTSTRTPPDTQYF.

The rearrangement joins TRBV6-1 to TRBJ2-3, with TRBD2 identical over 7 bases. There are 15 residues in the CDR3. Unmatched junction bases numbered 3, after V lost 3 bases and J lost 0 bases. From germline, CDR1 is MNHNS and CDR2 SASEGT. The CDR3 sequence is CASSDVRGSTDTQYF. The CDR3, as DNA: TGTGCCAGCAGTGATGTGCGGGGGAGCACAGATACGCAGTATTTT.

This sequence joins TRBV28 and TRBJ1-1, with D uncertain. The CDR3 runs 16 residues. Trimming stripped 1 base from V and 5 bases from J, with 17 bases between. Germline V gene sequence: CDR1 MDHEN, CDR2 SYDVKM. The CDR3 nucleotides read TGTGCCAGCAGTTTATCCGCTCCCGTGCGACTGACTGAAGCTTTCTTT. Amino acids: CASSLSAPVRLTEAFF.

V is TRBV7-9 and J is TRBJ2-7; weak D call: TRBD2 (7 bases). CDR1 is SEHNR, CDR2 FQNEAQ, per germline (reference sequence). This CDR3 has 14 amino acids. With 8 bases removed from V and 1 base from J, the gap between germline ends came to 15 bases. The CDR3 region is CASVRGGESYEQYF. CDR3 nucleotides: TGTGCCAGCGTGAGGGGGGGTGAGTCCTACGAGCAGTACTTC.

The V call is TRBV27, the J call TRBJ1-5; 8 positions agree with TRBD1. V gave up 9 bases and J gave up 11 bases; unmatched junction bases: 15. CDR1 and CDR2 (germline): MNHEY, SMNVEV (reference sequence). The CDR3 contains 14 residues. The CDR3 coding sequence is TGTGCCAGTGGACCGGGACAGGCCCTCGTGGCCCAGCATTTT. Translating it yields CASGPGQALVAQHF.

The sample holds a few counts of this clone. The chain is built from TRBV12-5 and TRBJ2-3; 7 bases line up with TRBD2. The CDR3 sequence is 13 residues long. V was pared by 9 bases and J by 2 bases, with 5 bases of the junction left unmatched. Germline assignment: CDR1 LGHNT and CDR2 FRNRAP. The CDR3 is CASRGRVTDTQYF. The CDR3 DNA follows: TGTGCTAGCCGGGGGAGGGTCACAGATACGCAGTATTTT.

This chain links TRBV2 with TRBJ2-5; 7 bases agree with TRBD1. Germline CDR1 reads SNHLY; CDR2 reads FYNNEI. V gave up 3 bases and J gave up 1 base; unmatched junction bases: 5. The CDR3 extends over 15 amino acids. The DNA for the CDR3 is TGTGCCAGCAGTGATGACAGGGCCACCCAAGAGACCCAGTACTTC. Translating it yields CASSDDRATQETQYF.

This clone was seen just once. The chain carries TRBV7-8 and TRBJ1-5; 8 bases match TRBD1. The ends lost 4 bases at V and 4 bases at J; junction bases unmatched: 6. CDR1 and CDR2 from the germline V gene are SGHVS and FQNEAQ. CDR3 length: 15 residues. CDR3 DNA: TGTGCCAGCAGCTCGACCGGGACAGGTAATCAGCCCCAGCATTTT. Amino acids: CASSSTGTGNQPQHF.

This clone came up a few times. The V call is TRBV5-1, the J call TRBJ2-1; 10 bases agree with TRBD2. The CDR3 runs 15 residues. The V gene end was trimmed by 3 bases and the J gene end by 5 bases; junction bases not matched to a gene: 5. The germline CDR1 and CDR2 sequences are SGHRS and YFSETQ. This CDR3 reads CASSSLAGGDNEQFF. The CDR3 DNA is TGCGCCAGCAGCTCCTTAGCGGGGGGCGACAATGAGCAGTTCTTC.

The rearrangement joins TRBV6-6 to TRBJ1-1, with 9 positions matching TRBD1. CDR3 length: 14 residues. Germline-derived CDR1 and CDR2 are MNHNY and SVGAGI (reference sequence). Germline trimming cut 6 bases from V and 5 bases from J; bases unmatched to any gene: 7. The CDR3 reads CASRRTGGRTEAFF. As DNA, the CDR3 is TGTGCCAGCAGAAGAACAGGGGGCCGAACTGAAGCTTTCTTT.

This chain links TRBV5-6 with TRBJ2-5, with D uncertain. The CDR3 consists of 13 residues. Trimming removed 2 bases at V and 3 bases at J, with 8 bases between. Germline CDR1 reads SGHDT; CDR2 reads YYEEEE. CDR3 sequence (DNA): TGTGCCAGCAGCTTATCTGCGGAAGAGACCCAGTACTTC. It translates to CASSLSAEETQYF. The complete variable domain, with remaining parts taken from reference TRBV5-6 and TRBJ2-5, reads DAGVTQSPTHLIKTRGQQVTLRCSPKSGHDTVSWYQQALGQGPQFIFQYYEEEERQRGNFPDRFSGHQFPNYSSELNVNALLLGDSALYLCASSLSAEETQYFGPGTRLLVL.

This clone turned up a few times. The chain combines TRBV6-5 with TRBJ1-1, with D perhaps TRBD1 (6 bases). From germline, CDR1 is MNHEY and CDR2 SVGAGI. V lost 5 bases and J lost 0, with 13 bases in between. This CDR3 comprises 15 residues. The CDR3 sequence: CASSPDRSLNTEAFF. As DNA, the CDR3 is TGTGCCAGCAGTCCCGACAGGTCTCTGAACACTGAAGCTTTCTTT.

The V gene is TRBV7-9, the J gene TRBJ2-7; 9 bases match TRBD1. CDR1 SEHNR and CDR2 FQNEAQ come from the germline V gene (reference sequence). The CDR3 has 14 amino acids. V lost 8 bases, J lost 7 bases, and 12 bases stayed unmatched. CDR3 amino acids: CASGSPGTGREQYF. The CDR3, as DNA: TGTGCCAGCGGGAGCCCAGGGACAGGGCGAGAGCAGTACTTC.

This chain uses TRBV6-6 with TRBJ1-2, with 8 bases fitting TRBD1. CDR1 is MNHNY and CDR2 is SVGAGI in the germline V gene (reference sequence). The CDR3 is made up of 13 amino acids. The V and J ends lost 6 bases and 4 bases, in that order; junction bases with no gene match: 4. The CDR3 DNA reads TGTGCCAGCAGCAGGGGGCCGGGCTATGGCTACACCTTC. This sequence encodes CASSRGPGYGYTF.

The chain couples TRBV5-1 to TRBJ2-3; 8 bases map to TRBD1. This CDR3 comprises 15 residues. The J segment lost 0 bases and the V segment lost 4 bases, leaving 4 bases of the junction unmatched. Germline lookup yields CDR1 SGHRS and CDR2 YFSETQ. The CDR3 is CASSLQGASTDTQYF. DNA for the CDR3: TGCGCCAGCAGCCTTCAGGGGGCGAGCACAGATACGCAGTATTTT.

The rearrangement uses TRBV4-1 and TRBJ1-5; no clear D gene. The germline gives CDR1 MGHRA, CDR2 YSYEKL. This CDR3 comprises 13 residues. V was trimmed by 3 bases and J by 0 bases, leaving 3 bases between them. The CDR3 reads CASSHSSNQPQHF. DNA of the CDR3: TGCGCCAGCAGCCACAGTAGCAATCAGCCCCAGCATTTT.

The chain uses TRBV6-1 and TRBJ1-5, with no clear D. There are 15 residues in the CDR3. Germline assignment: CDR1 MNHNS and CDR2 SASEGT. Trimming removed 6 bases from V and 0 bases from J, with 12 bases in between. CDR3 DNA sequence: TGTGCCAGCAGCGAGGGAGCCGCTAGCAATCAGCCCCAGCATTTT. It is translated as CASSEGAASNQPQHF.

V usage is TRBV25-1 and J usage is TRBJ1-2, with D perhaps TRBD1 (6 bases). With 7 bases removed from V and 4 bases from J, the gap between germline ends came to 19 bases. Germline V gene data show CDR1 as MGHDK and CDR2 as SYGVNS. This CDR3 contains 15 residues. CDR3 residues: CASTSWTASGYGYTF. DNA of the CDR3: TGTGCCAGCACCTCCTGGACAGCCTCGGGCTATGGCTACACCTTC.

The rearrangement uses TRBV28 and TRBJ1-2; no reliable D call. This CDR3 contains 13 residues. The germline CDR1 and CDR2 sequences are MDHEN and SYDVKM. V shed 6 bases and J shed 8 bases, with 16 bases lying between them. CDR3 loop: CASSHETVRGYTF. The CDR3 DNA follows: TGTGCCAGCAGCCACGAAACAGTGAGAGGCTACACCTTC.

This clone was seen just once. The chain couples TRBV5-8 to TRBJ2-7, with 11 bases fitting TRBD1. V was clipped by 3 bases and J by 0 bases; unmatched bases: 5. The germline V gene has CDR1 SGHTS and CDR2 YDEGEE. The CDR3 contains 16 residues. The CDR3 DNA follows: TGTGCCAGCAGCTGGGACAGGGGGTTAAGCTCCTACGAGCAGTACTTC. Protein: CASSWDRGLSSYEQYF.

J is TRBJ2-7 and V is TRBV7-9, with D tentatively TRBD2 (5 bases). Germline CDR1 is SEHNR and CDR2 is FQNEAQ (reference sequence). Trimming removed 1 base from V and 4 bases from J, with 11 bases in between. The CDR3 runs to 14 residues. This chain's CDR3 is CASSLVLGVYEQYF. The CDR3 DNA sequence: TGTGCCAGCAGCTTAGTTCTGGGAGTGTACGAGCAGTACTTC.

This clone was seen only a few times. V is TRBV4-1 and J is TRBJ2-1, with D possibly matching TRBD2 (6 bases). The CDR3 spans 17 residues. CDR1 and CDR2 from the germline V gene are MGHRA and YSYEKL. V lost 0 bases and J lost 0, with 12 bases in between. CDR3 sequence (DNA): TGCGCCAGCAGCCAAGATTTGACGGGGGTCTCCTACAATGAGCAGTTCTTC. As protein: CASSQDLTGVSYNEQFF.